This entry lists 6 T cell receptor beta chains sequenced from one sample in a study of shared clonotypes between healthy human individuals. Sequencing was performed with immunoSEQ multiplex PCR; in TCRdb, only in-frame clones are kept and a portion is missing. The top ten hold roughly 13% of the sample, which has some 470,000 clones, over 60% seen once. Sequencing input: PBMCs. These receptors all come from a woman aged 40 to 50 in good health. Some clones in this sample may be carry-over from other donors' samples.

This rearrangement joins TRBV18 to TRBJ1-2; D is undetermined. V lost 3 bases, J lost 7 bases, and 6 bases lay in between. This CDR3 has 11 amino acids. Germline-derived CDR1 and CDR2 are KGHSH and LQKENI. CDR3 bases: TGTGCCAGCTCACCGTCTGTTGGCTACACCTTC. Translating gives CASSPSVGYTF.

This sequence joins TRBV5-5 and TRBJ2-7, with 9 bases lining up with TRBD1. The CDR3 is made up of 18 amino acids. Per germline, CDR1 SGHKS and CDR2 YYEKEE (reference sequence). With 0 bases clipped from V and 1 base from J, the junction kept 11 bases outside the gene matches. This CDR3 is CASSLGTGALRGSYEQYF. Written as DNA, the CDR3 is TGTGCCAGCAGCTTGGGGACAGGGGCACTGAGGGGTTCCTACGAGCAGTACTTC.

The chain combines TRBV29-1 with TRBJ2-5; the D is unclear. The J call is uncertain, as TRBJ2-7 better fits the DNA end. The CDR3 covers 12 residues. Looked up from germline, CDR1 is SQVTM and CDR2 is ANQGSEA. This CDR3 reads CSVGAGSYEQYF. Here the CDR3 DNA reads TGCAGCGTTGGGGCAGGATCCTACGAGCAGTACTTC.

A single count supports this clone. The V gene is TRBV28, the J gene TRBJ2-1, with a weak D call TRBD2 (5 bases). Trimming shortened V by 4 bases and J by 2 bases, and 9 bases separated the two germline ends. The CDR3 consists of 14 residues. CDR1 and CDR2 (germline): MDHEN, SYDVKM. The CDR3 DNA follows: TGTGCCAGCAGTTCCCCCGGGACCTACAATGAGCAGTTCTTC. Translating gives CASSSPGTYNEQFF.

The CDR3 loop reads CASSGVRDYTF. The DNA for the CDR3 is TGTGCCAGCAGTGGAGTCAGGGACTACACCTTC. The chain uses TRBV28 and TRBJ1-2, with D tentatively TRBD1 (5 bases). Trimming took off 5 bases at V and 10 bases at J, with 11 bases between the two ends. CDR1 and CDR2 (germline): MDHEN, SYDVKM. The CDR3 is 11 amino acids.

The V and J genes are TRBV19 and TRBJ2-1; either TRBD1 or TRBD2 may supply D (5 bases each). In germline, CDR1 is LNHDA, CDR2 SQIVND (reference sequence). CDR3 length: 12 residues. V dropped 4 bases and J dropped 11 bases, with 12 bases sitting between them. The CDR3 loop is CASSTGTHKQFF. Written as DNA, the CDR3 is TGTGCCAGTAGTACCGGGACCCACAAGCAGTTCTTC.